What follows is one T cell receptor beta chain and its context. As originally analysed: Reference gene primer amplification gave nucleated cell count estimates. Measured with immunoSEQ multiplex PCR; TCRdb has only the in-frame clones, and not every one. The DNA gave D and trimming, while V, J and clone size come from that table. The sample contains over 110,000 clones, about 87% of which appear only once. The entry originates in a study of blood T cell repertoires in COVID-19. The overall study: Sample material is recorded as cDNA or gDNA derived from T cells, B-cell-depleted T cells, or PBMCs.

This CDR3 contains 14 residues. V lost 6 bases to trimming and J lost 0 bases, with 11 bases between them. Germline CDR1 is MNHEY and CDR2 is SVGAGI. V is TRBV6-5 and J is TRBJ1-1; possible D gene TRBD1, 6 bases. Material: peripheral blood. This clonotype was sampled from a human donor in a cohort sampled during active COVID-19. The CDR3 loop reads CASRAGVVNTEAFF. The CDR3 DNA reads TGTGCCAGCAGAGCAGGGGTCGTGAACACTGAAGCTTTCTTT.